These 13 T cell receptor beta chains were sequenced from one sample in a study of blood T cell repertoires in COVID-19. The protocol was immunoSEQ multiplex PCR, while the TCRdb copy is restricted to in-frame clones and leaves out a portion. This table has 180,000 or so clones, approximately 86% appearing once. The material sequenced was peripheral blood. The receptor set was obtained from a man in his fifties or sixties with acute or convalescent COVID-19.

This chain joins TRBV4-1 and TRBJ1-1, with 8 bases matching TRBD1. Germline assignment: CDR1 MGHRA and CDR2 YSYEKL. V trimming: 3 bases; J trimming: 1 base; junction bases outside the gene matches: 1. The CDR3 totals 14 residues. CDR3 bases: TGCGCCAGCAGCCAGGGACAGGAGAACACTGAAGCTTTCTTT. Encoded protein: CASSQGQENTEAFF.

This sequence joins TRBV27 and TRBJ1-6, with D perhaps TRBD1 (5 bases). CDR1 is MNHEY, CDR2 SMNVEV, per germline (reference sequence). The CDR3 runs to 14 residues. V was shortened by 3 bases and J by 5 bases, with 8 bases between the two germline ends. The CDR3 nucleotides read TGTGCCAGCAGTTTCGTAGGGGATAATTCACCCCTCCACTTT. Protein: CASSFVGDNSPLHF.

The rearrangement links TRBV5-5 to TRBJ2-1, with TRBD2 matching 8 bases. Germline V lookup: CDR1 SGHKS, CDR2 YYEKEE (reference sequence). This CDR3 is built from 15 residues. The J segment lost 5 bases and the V segment lost 0 bases, leaving 4 bases of the junction unmatched. This chain's CDR3 is CASSLEGTSHNEQFF. Here the CDR3 DNA reads TGTGCCAGCAGCTTGGAGGGGACTAGTCACAATGAGCAGTTCTTC.

V usage is TRBV6-6 and J usage is TRBJ1-5; maybe TRBD1 (5 bases). The V gene lost 0 bases and the J gene lost 3 bases, with 9 bases spanning the gap. The CDR3 runs 15 residues. Germline CDR1 reads MNHNY; CDR2 reads SVGAGI (reference sequence). CDR3 in amino acids: CASSYSTAYNQPQHF. CDR3 nucleotide sequence: TGTGCCAGCAGTTACTCGACAGCTTACAATCAGCCCCAGCATTTT.

To note about this clone: The same CDR3 can be traced to other DNA sequences in this sample. The chain employs TRBV18 and TRBJ2-5; D gene uncertain. Germline V gene data show CDR1 as KGHSH and CDR2 as LQKENI. Trimming cost V 6 bases and J 0 bases, with 5 bases left between them. There are 12 residues in the CDR3. In nucleotides, the CDR3 is TGTGCCAGCTCCCCGTACCAAGAGACCCAGTACTTC. This translates into CASSPYQETQYF.

The rearrangement links TRBV28 to TRBJ2-1; D is ambiguous. The CDR3 runs 18 residues. Germline values: CDR1 MDHEN, CDR2 SYDVKM. Trimming took 2 bases from V and 2 from J, leaving 19 bases between them. The DNA for the CDR3 is TGTGCCAGCAGTTTAACCCTCTCCCCCCAGCGCACCTACAATGAGCAGTTCTTC. Its translation is CASSLTLSPQRTYNEQFF.

This chain joins TRBV3-1 (or the pseudogene TRBV3-2) and TRBJ1-6; D might be TRBD1 (5 bases). CDR3 length: 15 residues. The germline gives CDR1 LGHDT, CDR2 YNNKEL (reference sequence). Between the trimmed V and J ends, which lost 4 bases and 4 bases, there was a span of 11 bases. The CDR3: CASSPRQSYNSPLHF. Written as DNA, the CDR3 is TGTGCCAGCAGCCCTCGACAGAGTTATAATTCACCCCTCCACTTT.

This clone was detected once. The chain carries TRBV5-5 and TRBJ2-3; the D is unclear. This CDR3 spans 13 amino acids. Trimming cost V 0 bases and J 1 base, with 3 bases left between them. Germline values: CDR1 SGHKS, CDR2 YYEKEE (reference sequence). The CDR3 is CASSLGRTDTQYF. CDR3 DNA sequence: TGTGCCAGCAGCTTGGGGCGCACAGATACGCAGTATTTT.

The chain is built from TRBV28 and TRBJ2-7; the match to TRBD2 covers 11 bases. The V gene end was trimmed by 6 bases and the J gene end by 3 bases; junction bases not matched to a gene: 1. CDR1 MDHEN and CDR2 SYDVKM come from the germline V gene. This CDR3 has 13 amino acids. CDR3 DNA sequence: TGTGCCAGCAGGGGGACTAGCGGCTACGAGCAGTACTTC. This sequence encodes CASRGTSGYEQYF.

The chain employs TRBV5-4 and TRBJ2-2; no clear D gene. Trimming removed 7 bases from V and 0 bases from J, with 7 bases in between. Germline loops: CDR1 SGHNT, CDR2 YYREEE (reference sequence). CDR3 length equals 13 residues. As DNA, the CDR3 is TGTGCCAGCGCAAGCGCGAACACCGGGGAGCTGTTTTTT. This gives the protein CASASANTGELFF. Based on the CDR3 plus reference TRBV5-4 and TRBJ2-2, the full variable domain is ETGVTQSPTHLIKTRGQQVTLRCSSQSGHNTVSWYQQALGQGPQFIFQYYREEENGRGNFPPRFSGLQFPNYSSELNVNALELDDSALYLCASASANTGELFFGEGSRLTVL.

This clone was detected only once. The V call is TRBV19, the J call TRBJ1-2; 8 bases agree with TRBD1. Germline assignment: CDR1 LNHDA and CDR2 SQIVND (reference sequence). Trimming removed 6 bases from V and 4 bases from J; junction bases left unmatched: 10. The CDR3 is 15 residues long. As DNA, the CDR3 is TGTGCCAGTAGCCACGGACAGGGCTGGCTCTATGGCTACACCTTC. This encodes CASSHGQGWLYGYTF.

This chain connects TRBV30 to TRBJ1-4; the D is unclear. Germline V gene data show CDR1 as GTSNPN and CDR2 as SVGIG (reference sequence). The V and J ends lost 3 bases and 11 bases respectively, with 10 bases between them. CDR3 size: 11 residues. The CDR3 region has the DNA TGTGCCTGGAGCAGACAAGAGAAACTGTTTTTT. Encoded protein: CAWSRQEKLFF.

The rearrangement links TRBV2 to TRBJ1-5; 7 bases are shared with TRBD1. The trim removed 4 bases at V and 1 base at J, leaving 7 bases unmatched. Germline loops: CDR1 SNHLY, CDR2 FYNNEI. This CDR3 spans 16 amino acids. CDR3 amino acids: CASSARGMRSNQPQHF. In DNA, the CDR3 is TGTGCCAGCAGTGCCAGGGGGATGCGGAGCAATCAGCCCCAGCATTTT.